The source of this T cell receptor beta chain is a study of blood T cell repertoires in COVID-19. Study-wide context: COVID-19 samples from acute and convalescent phases originated in the United States, Italy and Spain.

TCRdb keeps only in-frame clones here, not all; method: immunoSEQ multiplex PCR. The data contain under 350,000 clones, nearly 90% of them singletons. The CDR3 is 13 amino acids. V was shortened by 0 bases and J by 8 bases, with 11 bases between the two germline ends. Per the germline V gene, CDR1 is SGHNT and CDR2 is YYREEE (reference sequence). This chain uses TRBV5-4 with TRBJ1-2; D is unclear. This TCR came from a woman aged 55-69 years who had recovered from COVID-19. Sample: PBMCs or T cells enriched from blood (not recorded which). CDR3 loop: CASSLEAVRGYTF. The CDR3 bases are TGTGCCAGCAGCTTGGAAGCGGTGAGAGGCTACACCTTC.